One and the same sample provided the 10 T cell receptor beta chains below, sequenced in a study of cytomegalovirus exposure and HLA in healthy donors. The primer mix had 60 Vbeta and 13 Jbeta primers. The protocol was immunoSEQ multiplex PCR, while the TCRdb copy is restricted to in-frame clones and leaves out a portion. The profile shows around 150,000 clones, 55% to 70% of them singletons. Source material: PBMCs. These receptor sequences come from a woman in her fifties or sixties in good health and CMV-seropositive.

The J gene is TRBJ2-1, the V gene TRBV18; TRBD1 agrees at 8 bases. From germline, CDR1 is KGHSH and CDR2 LQKENI. The junction had 10 bases not matched to a gene; V was cut back by 2 bases and J by 10 bases. The CDR3 covers 15 residues. The chain's CDR3 is CASSPVPGQDGEQFF. CDR3 nucleotide sequence: TGTGCCAGCTCACCAGTCCCGGGACAGGACGGGGAGCAGTTCTTC.

In its sample, this clone was seen a few times. This chain links TRBV27 with TRBJ2-7; 11 positions match TRBD2. V was clipped by 4 bases and J by 4 bases; unmatched bases: 9. The CDR3 sequence is 16 residues long. Germline assignment: CDR1 MNHEY and CDR2 SMNVEV (reference sequence). In DNA form, the CDR3 reads TGTGCCAGCAGTTCCGAACCGGGACTAGCGGTTTACGAGCAGTACTTC. It translates to CASSSEPGLAVYEQYF.

V and J are TRBV13 and TRBJ2-3; D remains unclear. The CDR3 consists of 11 residues. V gave up 2 bases and J gave up 6 bases, with 3 bases separating them. CDR1 is PRHDT and CDR2 is FYEKMQ in the germline V gene (reference sequence). CDR3 sequence (DNA): TGTGCCAGCAGCTTATCGGATACGCAGTATTTT. It translates to CASSLSDTQYF. Together with reference TRBV13 and TRBJ2-3, the CDR3 gives the full variable domain: AAGVIQSPRHLIKEKRETATLKCYPIPRHDTVYWYQQGPGQDPQFLISFYEKMQSDKGSIPDRFSAQQFSDYHSELNMSSLELGDSALYFCASSLSDTQYFGPGTRLTVL.

The gene calls are TRBV28 and TRBJ2-1; TRBD2 agrees at 8 bases. This CDR3 spans 16 amino acids. With V trimmed by 5 bases and J by 8 bases, 14 bases remained unmatched. The germline V gene encodes CDR1 MDHEN and CDR2 SYDVKM. Here the CDR3 reads CASSGRTSKVFYEQFF. The DNA for the CDR3 is TGTGCCAGCAGTGGCCGGACTAGCAAGGTTTTTTATGAGCAGTTCTTC.

The chain carries TRBV20-1 and TRBJ2-5; D is unclear. This CDR3 contains 11 residues. Trimming pared 4 bases from V and 5 bases from J, leaving 8 bases between. In germline, CDR1 is DFQATT, CDR2 SNEGSKA (reference sequence). The CDR3 protein is CSANTRETQYF. CDR3 nucleotide sequence: TGCAGTGCTAATACCCGGGAGACCCAGTACTTC.

V is TRBV27 and J is TRBJ2-7; 8 nucleotides line up with TRBD2. This CDR3 is 13 amino acids long. Unmatched junction bases numbered 9, after V lost 10 bases and J lost 4 bases. Germline values: CDR1 MNHEY, CDR2 SMNVEV (reference sequence). CDR3 sequence (DNA): TGTGCCACCAGGACTAGCCTAGGATACGAGCAGTACTTC. The encoded protein is CATRTSLGYEQYF.

The J gene is TRBJ2-3, the V gene TRBV9; 11 nucleotides line up with TRBD2. Germline values: CDR1 SGDLS, CDR2 YYNGEE. The CDR3 spans 17 residues. V was clipped by 4 bases and J by 4 bases; unmatched bases: 11. The CDR3 sequence: CASSTTGTSGIADTQYF. The CDR3 nucleotides are TGTGCCAGCAGCACAACCGGGACTAGCGGTATTGCAGATACGCAGTATTTT.

The chain has TRBV4-3 and TRBJ2-2; D might be TRBD2 (5 bases). The CDR3 has 18 residues. Looked up from germline, CDR1 is LGHNA and CDR2 is YSLEER. Trimming cost V 4 bases and J 1 base, with 19 bases left between them. This chain's CDR3 is CASSPRLASLMNTGELFF. The CDR3 DNA reads as TGCGCCAGCAGCCCAAGGCTGGCTAGCTTAATGAACACCGGGGAGCTGTTTTTT.

J is TRBJ2-1 and V is TRBV10-3; 8 bases fit TRBD1. Germline CDR1 and CDR2: ENHRY and SYGVKD. The CDR3 length is 15 residues. V dropped 4 bases and J dropped 3; count of bases not matched to a gene: 5. The DNA for the CDR3 is TGTGCCATCAGTGGGGGGGACAGGAGCTACAATGAGCAGTTCTTC. Amino acids: CAISGGDRSYNEQFF.

V and J are TRBV18 and TRBJ1-4; D call uncertain. V lost 6 bases and J 4 bases, leaving 15 bases between the germline ends. This CDR3 contains 15 residues. Germline assignment: CDR1 KGHSH and CDR2 LQKENI. CDR3 nucleotide sequence: TGTGCCAGCTCCGGCGGCTTTACGGGTAATGAAAAACTGTTTTTT. The encoded protein is CASSGGFTGNEKLFF. The variable domain in full, completed from reference TRBV18 and TRBJ1-4, reads NAGVMQNPRHLVRRRGQEARLRCSPMKGHSHVYWYRQLPEEGLKFMVYLQKENIIDESGMPKERFSAEFPKEGPSILRIQQVVRGDSAAYFCASSGGFTGNEKLFFGSGTQLSVL.